This entry lists 9 T cell receptor beta chains sequenced from one sample in a study of T cells in Graves' hyperthyroidism and ophthalmopathy. RNA transcripts provided the source from which TCR beta CDR3 regions were amplified. Carried out on the TCR CDR3, a first-round RT-PCR used the HTBI primer set. TCRdb reprocessed the multiplex PCR reads with MiXCR, giving one entry per CDR3 protein. The sample lists about 300,000 distinct CDR3 sequences, 16% seen once, with approximately 33% in the top ten. The source material was blood. These receptor sequences come from a man aged 25-40 years with Graves' hyperthyroidism.

This clonotype was observed at least ten times. The chain carries TRBV20-1 and TRBJ2-4, with D tentatively TRBD1 (7 bases). The CDR3 length is 15 residues. Germline V gives CDR1 DFQATT, CDR2 SNEGSKA (reference sequence). V was shortened by 4 bases and J by 0 bases, with 13 bases between the two germline ends. CDR3 nucleotides: TGCAGTGCTATGAGACAGGGACTAGCCAAAAACATTCAGTACTTC. It codes for CSAMRQGLAKNIQYF.

This clonotype showed up many times. The chain links TRBV28 to TRBJ2-7; 10 nucleotides line up with TRBD2. The V segment lost 5 bases and the J segment 3 bases; nucleotides outside the gene matches: 7. The CDR3 consists of 15 residues. The V gene's germline CDR1 is MDHEN and CDR2 SYDVKM. The CDR3 region is CASSPTSGINYEQYF. Here the CDR3 DNA reads TGTGCCAGCAGTCCTACTAGCGGGATAAACTACGAGCAGTACTTC.

This clonotype was picked up many times. The CDR3 nucleotides read TGTGCCAGCTCACCCTTGACAGGGGAGACCCAGTACTTC. Translated: CASSPLTGETQYF. The rearrangement joins TRBV18 to TRBJ2-5; 7 bases line up with TRBD1. Germline V lookup: CDR1 KGHSH, CDR2 LQKENI. This CDR3 has 13 residues. The J segment lost 5 bases and the V segment lost 3 bases, leaving 3 bases of the junction unmatched.

This clonotype showed up many times. The rearrangement links TRBV3-1 to TRBJ2-1, with a weak D call TRBD2 (6 bases). Per germline, CDR1 LGHDT and CDR2 YNNKEL (reference sequence). CDR3 size: 13 residues. Trimming pared 0 bases from V and 10 bases from J, leaving 10 bases between. The CDR3 DNA reads TGTGCCAGCAGCCAAGATGTCCGGGGGGAGCAGTTCTTC. Protein: CASSQDVRGEQFF.

This clonotype was counted a few times. J is TRBJ1-6 and V is TRBV5-1, with no clear D. Germline-derived CDR1 and CDR2 are SGHRS and YFSETQ. The CDR3 totals 14 residues. Trimming took off 1 base at V and 4 bases at J, with 6 bases between the two ends. The CDR3 region is CASSLRNYNSPLHF. The CDR3 DNA reads as TGCGCCAGCAGCTTGAGGAATTATAATTCACCCCTCCACTTT.

This clonotype was recorded many times. The chain combines TRBV24-1 with TRBJ1-5, with D unclear. Germline V gene data show CDR1 as KGHDR and CDR2 as SFDVKD. V shed 1 base and J shed 5 bases, with 11 bases lying between them. This CDR3 is 15 amino acids long. The CDR3 is CATSDFSRPDQPQHF. As DNA, the CDR3 is TGTGCCACCAGTGATTTCAGCAGGCCCGATCAGCCCCAGCATTTT.

This clonotype was observed a single time. V gene TRBV5-1 combines with J gene TRBJ2-1; 7 bases line up with TRBD1. The trim removed 4 bases at V and 8 bases at J, leaving 9 bases unmatched. CDR1 SGHRS and CDR2 YFSETQ come from the germline V gene. The CDR3 is 14 residues long. CDR3 sequence: CASSPGRQGYEQFF. The CDR3 nucleotides are TGCGCCAGCAGCCCAGGTAGACAGGGATATGAGCAGTTCTTC.

The rearrangement links TRBV6-1 to TRBJ2-3, with TRBD2 matching over 12 bases. In germline, CDR1 is MNHNS, CDR2 SASEGT. J was trimmed by 2 bases and V by 6 bases; bases with no gene match: 6. The CDR3 runs to 16 residues. CDR3: CASRDGLAGITDTQYF. The CDR3 region has the DNA TGTGCCAGCAGGGATGGACTAGCGGGGATCACAGATACGCAGTATTTT.

Ten or more counts support this clonotype. This chain uses TRBV12-3 or TRBV12-4 with TRBJ2-3; 12 bases are shared with TRBD2. The CDR3 runs to 15 residues. V shed 7 bases, J shed 5 bases, and the junction held 7 bases outside the gene matches. CDR3 in amino acids: CASNELAGGRDTQYF. CDR3 sequence (DNA): TGTGCCAGCAATGAACTAGCGGGAGGCCGAGATACGCAGTATTTT.